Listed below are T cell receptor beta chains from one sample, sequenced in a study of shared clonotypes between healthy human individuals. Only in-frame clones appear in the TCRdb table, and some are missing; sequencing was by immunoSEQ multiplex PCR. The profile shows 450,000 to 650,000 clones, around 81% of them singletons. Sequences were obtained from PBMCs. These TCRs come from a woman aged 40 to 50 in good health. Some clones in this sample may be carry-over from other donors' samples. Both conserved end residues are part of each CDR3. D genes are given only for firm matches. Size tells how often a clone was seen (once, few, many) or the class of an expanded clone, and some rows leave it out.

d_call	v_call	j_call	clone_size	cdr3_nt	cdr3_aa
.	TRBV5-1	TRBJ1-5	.	TGCGCCAGCAGCTTGGAGTCGAATCAGCCCCAGCATTTT	CASSLESNQPQHF
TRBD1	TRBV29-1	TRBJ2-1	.	TGCAGCGTTGAACCAGGGACAGGGAAAGAGCAGTTCTTC	CSVEPGTGKEQFF
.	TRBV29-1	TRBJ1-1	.	TGCAGCGGGGAGATAGGGGGAACTGAAGCTTTCTTT	CSGEIGGTEAFF
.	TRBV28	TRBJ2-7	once	TGTGCCAGCACCAGCACCTACGAGCAGTACTTC	CASTSTYEQYF
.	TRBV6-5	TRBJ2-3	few	TGTGCCAGCAGTTACTCGGACACAGACCCCACAGATACGCAGTATTTT	CASSYSDTDPTDTQYF
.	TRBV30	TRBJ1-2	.	TGTGCCTGGAGCTCTCGGGGCGCTTCGGGCTATGGCTACACCTTC	CAWSSRGASGYGYTF
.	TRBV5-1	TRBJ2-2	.	TGCGCCAGCAGCTTGGCCGCGGGCCAAAACACCGGGGAGCTGTTTTTT	CASSLAAGQNTGELFF
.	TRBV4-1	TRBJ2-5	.	TGCGCCAGCAGCCAAGTAAACGCTCGCGAGACCCAGTACTTC	CASSQVNARETQYF
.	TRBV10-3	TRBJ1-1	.	TGTGCCATCAGTGAGACCGCCCATCCCCGGGGAGACACTGAAGCTTTCTTT	CAISETAHPRGDTEAFF
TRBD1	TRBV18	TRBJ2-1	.	TGTGCCAGCTCACTCGGACAGGGCCTCTACAATGAGCAGTTCTTC	CASSLGQGLYNEQFF
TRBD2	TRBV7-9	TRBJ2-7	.	TGTGCCAGCAGCCGCACTGGGACTAGCGGGAGGAACGAGCAGTACTTC	CASSRTGTSGRNEQYF
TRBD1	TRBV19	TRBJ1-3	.	TGTGCCAGTACTCCGACAGGGCCCAACTCTGGAAACACCATATATTTT	CASTPTGPNSGNTIYF
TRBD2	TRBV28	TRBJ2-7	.	TGTGCCAGCAGATTGGGACTAGCGGGAGTAAACGAGCAGTACTTC	CASRLGLAGVNEQYF
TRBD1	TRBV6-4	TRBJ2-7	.	TGTGCCAGCAGTGAGATTGGTGTGAGGAGGAGACAGGGGTTGTGCGAGCAGTACTTC	CASSEIGVRRRQGLCEQYF
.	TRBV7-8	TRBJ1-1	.	TGTGCCAGCAGCGGAGGAGGGAACACTGAAGCTTTCTTT	CASSGGGNTEAFF
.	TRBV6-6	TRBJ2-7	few	TGTGCCAGCAGTCTATCTGGGACCGCCTACGAGCAGTACTTC	CASSLSGTAYEQYF
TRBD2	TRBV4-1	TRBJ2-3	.	TGCGCCAGCAGCCAAGATCAACCCCGCGGGACTAGCGGAGATACGCAGTATTTT	CASSQDQPRGTSGDTQYF
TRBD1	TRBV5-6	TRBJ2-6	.	TGTGCCAGCAGCCTCACAGGGGGTCCTATCTCTGGGGCCAACGTCCTGACTTTC	CASSLTGGPISGANVLTF
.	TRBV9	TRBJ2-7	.	TGTGCCAGCAGCGTAGAAGCCCACTCCTACGAGCAGTACTTC	CASSVEAHSYEQYF
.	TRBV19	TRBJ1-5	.	TGTGCCAGTAGCAATTCGGTGGCAGGGTGGGATCAGCCCCAGCATTTT	CASSNSVAGWDQPQHF
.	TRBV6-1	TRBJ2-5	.	TGTGCCAGCAGCGGGGGGCGGGGATACCAAGAGACCCAGTACTTC	CASSGGRGYQETQYF
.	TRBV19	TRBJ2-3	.	TGTGCCAGTAGTATTCTCGAGGGGAAAATACAGGAGTATTTT	CASSILEGKIQEYF
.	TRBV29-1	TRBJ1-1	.	TGCAGCGTTGACGAGGGGTCGGGATCCACTGAAGCTTTCTTT	CSVDEGSGSTEAFF
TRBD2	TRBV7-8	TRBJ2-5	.	TGTGCCAGCAGCTTAGGGTGGACTAGCGGGGTTCAAGAGACCCAGTACTTC	CASSLGWTSGVQETQYF
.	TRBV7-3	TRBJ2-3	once	TGTGCCAGCAGTCCTGGACTTTCTATAACCACAGATACGCAGTATTTT	CASSPGLSITTDTQYF
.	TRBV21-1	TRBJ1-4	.	TGTGCCAGCAGCCGGACAGCCGCAAGTAATGAAAAACTGTTTTTT	CASSRTAASNEKLFF
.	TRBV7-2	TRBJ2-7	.	TGTGCCAGCAGCCACCGAGTCGGGGTCTACGAGCAGTACTTC	CASSHRVGVYEQYF
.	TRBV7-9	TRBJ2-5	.	TGTGCCAGCAGCTCCCCACCCAATTTCAGGGGTTACTACCAAGAGACCCAGTACTTC	CASSSPPNFRGYYQETQYF
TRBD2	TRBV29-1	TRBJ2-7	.	TGCAGCGTTTGGGGACTAGCAGACTCCTACGAGCAGTACTTC	CSVWGLADSYEQYF
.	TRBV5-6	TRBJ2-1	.	TGTGCCAGCAGCTTTCTTTTGGGGGGCGCGGGCTCCTACAATGAGCAGTTCTTC	CASSFLLGGAGSYNEQFF
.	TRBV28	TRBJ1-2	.	TGTGCCAGCAGTTTACCCATTAACTATGGCTACACCTTC	CASSLPINYGYTF
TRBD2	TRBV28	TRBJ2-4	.	TGTGCCAGCAGACAACCGGGACTAGCGGGAGTCGCCAAAAACATTCAGTACTTC	CASRQPGLAGVAKNIQYF
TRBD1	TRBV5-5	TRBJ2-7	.	TGTGCCAGCAGCTTGCAGGGGGACTACGAGCAGTACTTC	CASSLQGDYEQYF
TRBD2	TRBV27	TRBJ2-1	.	TGTGCCAGCAGTCTGAGACTAGCGCACTACAATGAGCAGTTCTTC	CASSLRLAHYNEQFF
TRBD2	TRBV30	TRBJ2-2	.	TGTGCCTGGAGTAGCGGGAGGGAGATCACCGGGGAGCTGTTTTTT	CAWSSGREITGELFF
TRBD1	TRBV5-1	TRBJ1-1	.	TGCGCCAGCAGCTTCCAGGGGGCTGGGAACACTGAAGCTTTCTTT	CASSFQGAGNTEAFF
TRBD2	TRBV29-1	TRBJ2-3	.	TGCAGCGTGACTAGCGGGAGAGGCCCAGATACGCAGTATTTT	CSVTSGRGPDTQYF
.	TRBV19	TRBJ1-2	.	TGCGCCAGTAGTATTTGGGGGTATGGCTACACCTTC	CASSIWGYGYTF
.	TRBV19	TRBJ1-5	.	TGTGCCAGTAGTATATCCGATTTTCCTCAGCCCCAGCATTTT	CASSISDFPQPQHF
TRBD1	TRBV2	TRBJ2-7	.	TGTGCCAGCAATGGACAGGGGGTTAAGCAGTACTTC	CASNGQGVKQYF
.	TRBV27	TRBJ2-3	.	TGTGCCAGCAGTTTTCACGGTAGCACAGATACGCAGTATTTT	CASSFHGSTDTQYF
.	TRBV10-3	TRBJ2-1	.	TGTGCCATCAGCCCACAGATCATTTACAATGAGCAGTTCTTC	CAISPQIIYNEQFF
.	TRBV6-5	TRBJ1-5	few	TGTGCCAGCACCGCCGTAAGCAATCAGCCCCAGCATTTT	CASTAVSNQPQHF
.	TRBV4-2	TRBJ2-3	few	TGTGCCAGCAGCCCCCGGGTGGCGGACACAGATACGCAGTATTTT	CASSPRVADTDTQYF
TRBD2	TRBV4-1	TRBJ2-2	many	TGCGCCAGCAGCCAAGGGGGACTAGCGGGAGTGGGTACCGGGGAGCTGTTTTTT	CASSQGGLAGVGTGELFF